This T cell receptor (beta chain) was recorded in a study of blood T cells in healthy people across ages. Study-wide results and limits: TCR beta diversity, measured per million T cells, fell in a roughly linear way with age.

Isolation recovered at least 6 million PBMCs from every sample. A J-beta primer mix and a sample-barcoded 5' primer were used in a second PCR of roughly 6 to 11 cycles. Every cDNA molecule bore a tag from a template-switch adaptor containing 12 random nucleotides. TCRdb re-derived calls from the 5' RACE reads in MiXCR, one entry per CDR3 protein. The repertoire has about 1.5 million distinct CDR3 sequences, approximately 39% of them found once; the top ten carry about 4%. Note on this clonotype: Its matching antigen is unknown.

CDR1 is MNHNY and CDR2 is SVGAGI in the germline V gene (reference sequence). The V gene lost 0 bases and the J gene lost 7 bases, with 21 bases spanning the gap. This CDR3 contains 17 residues. Sequenced: blood. This chain links TRBV6-6 with TRBJ1-1, with D possibly matching TRBD1 (6 bases). This receptor was identified in a woman under 30 in good health. The CDR3 loop is CASSYSLPDSVSDEAFF. Written as DNA, the CDR3 is TGTGCCAGCAGTTACTCCTTGCCGGACAGTGTAAGTGATGAAGCTTTCTTT.